This TCR beta chain was recorded in a study of cytomegalovirus exposure and HLA in healthy donors. Study overall: Earlier results showed approximately 110 million unique TCR beta sequences derived from roughly 180 million T cells. Points from the study as a whole: In terms of immune exposure information, only CMV serostatus was available. A later analysis by the authors found several of the most significant clusters apparently linked to common viral pathogens. TCR beta chains numbering some 160 were designated cytomegalovirus-associated.

About this clone: Its antigen is currently unknown.

Trimming left V 4 bases short and J 1 base short, with 13 bases between. The CDR3 is 15 residues long. Germline V gene sequence: CDR1 LGHNA, CDR2 YSLEER. In the PCR, 60 Vbeta and 13 Jbeta primers were used. TCRdb keeps only in-frame clones here, not all; method: immunoSEQ multiplex PCR. The sample has about 60,000 clones; roughly 80% are singletons. The clonotype originates from a woman aged 40 to 49 in good health and CMV-seropositive. This sequence joins TRBV4-3 and TRBJ2-5; D is unresolved. Sequencing used PBMCs. CDR3 region: CASSPNDGGQETQYF. The CDR3, as DNA: TGCGCCAGCAGCCCGAACGACGGCGGCCAAGAGACCCAGTACTTC.